Detailed here is one TCR beta chain. Antigen specificity is unknown. The CDR3 spans 13 residues. Trimming cost V 6 bases and J 5 bases, with 14 bases left between them. The germline gives CDR1 MNHEY, CDR2 SMNVEV (reference sequence). The sample is drawn from a study of T cell responses to AZD1222 COVID-19 vaccine. Notes on the study in general: Nearly half of spike-specific TCRs reportedly go after variant regions that carry no mutations. Distributed over spike, vaccine-associated CD4 TCRs predominated at 160-218 and 743-854. Donors skewed white British and female; clonal diversity was possibly underestimated. At baseline, just a handful of AZD1222 recipients tested seropositive.

Method: immunoSEQ multiplex PCR; TCRdb's copy keeps in-frame clones and lacks some. The sample shows some 120,000 clones, 85% to 95% of them seen only once. The sequence came from an adult in good health. The V and J genes are TRBV27 and TRBJ2-7; no clear D gene. The sequences come from peripheral blood, collected on day 0 of AZD1222 vaccination. CDR3 sequence: CASSLTRSHEQYF. DNA for the CDR3: TGTGCCAGCAGCCTAACTCGTTCGCACGAGCAGTACTTC.